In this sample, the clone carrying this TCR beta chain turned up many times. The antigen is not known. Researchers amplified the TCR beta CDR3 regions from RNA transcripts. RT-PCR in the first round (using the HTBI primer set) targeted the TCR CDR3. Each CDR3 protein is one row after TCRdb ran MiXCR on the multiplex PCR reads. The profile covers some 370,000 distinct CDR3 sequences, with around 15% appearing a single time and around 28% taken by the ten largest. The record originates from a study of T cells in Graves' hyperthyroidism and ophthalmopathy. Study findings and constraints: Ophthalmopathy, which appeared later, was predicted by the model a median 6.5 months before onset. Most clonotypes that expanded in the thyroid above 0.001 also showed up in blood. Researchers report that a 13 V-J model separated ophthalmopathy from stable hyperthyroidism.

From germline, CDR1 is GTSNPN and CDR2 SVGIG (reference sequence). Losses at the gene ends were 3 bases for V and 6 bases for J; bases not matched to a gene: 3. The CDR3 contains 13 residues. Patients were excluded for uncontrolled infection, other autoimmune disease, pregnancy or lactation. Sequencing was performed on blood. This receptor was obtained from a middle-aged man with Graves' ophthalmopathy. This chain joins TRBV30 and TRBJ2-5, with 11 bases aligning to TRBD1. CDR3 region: CAWRGQGGKTQYF. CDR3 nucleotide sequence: TGTGCCTGGAGGGGACAGGGGGGCAAGACCCAGTACTTC.